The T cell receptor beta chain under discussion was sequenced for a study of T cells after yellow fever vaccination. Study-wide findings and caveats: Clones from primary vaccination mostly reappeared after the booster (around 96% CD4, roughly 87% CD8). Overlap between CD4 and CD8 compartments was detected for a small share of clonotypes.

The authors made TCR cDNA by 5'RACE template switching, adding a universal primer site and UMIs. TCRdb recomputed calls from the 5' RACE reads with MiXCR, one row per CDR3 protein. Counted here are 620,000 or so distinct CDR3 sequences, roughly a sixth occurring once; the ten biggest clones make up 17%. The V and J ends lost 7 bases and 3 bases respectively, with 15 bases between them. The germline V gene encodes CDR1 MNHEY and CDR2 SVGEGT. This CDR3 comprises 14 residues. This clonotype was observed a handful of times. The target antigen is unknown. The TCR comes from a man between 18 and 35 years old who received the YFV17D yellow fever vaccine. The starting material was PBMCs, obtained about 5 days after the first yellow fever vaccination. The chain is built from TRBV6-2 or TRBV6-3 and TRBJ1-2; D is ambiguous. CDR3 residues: CASTPGVPYYGYTF. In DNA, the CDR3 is TGTGCCAGCACCCCCGGCGTACCTTACTATGGCTACACCTTC.